Listed below are T cell receptor beta chains from one sample, sequenced in a study of glioma-infiltrating T cells after dendritic cell vaccination. Clones were read by immunoSEQ multiplex PCR, and TCRdb kept only the in-frame ones, dropping some. The sample contains over 80,000 clones, 70% to 90% of which appear only once. The sequenced sample was blood, obtained before dendritic cell vaccination. These receptors originate from a human donor with glioblastoma. Both conserved end residues are part of each CDR3. The D gene is left open where the match is weak. Rows may omit the clone size; those that give it use once, few, many or a size class.

j_call d_call clone_size v_call cdr3_nt cdr3_aa
TRBJ2-1 TRBD2 NA TRBV7-3 TGTGCCAGCAGCTTAGGGACTAGCGGGAGTGAGCAGTTCTTC CASSLGTSGSEQFF
TRBJ1-3 NA NA TRBV11-3 TGTGCCAGCAGCACGGGACACAGAAACACCATATATTTT CASSTGHRNTIYF
TRBJ2-7 TRBD2 NA TRBV29-1 TGCAGCGTTGAAGGGGCTAGCGGGAGGGCCGAGCAGTACTTC CSVEGASGRAEQYF
TRBJ1-5 TRBD1 NA TRBV25-1 TGTGCCAGCAGTGAAGGGACAGGGGGCAATCAGCCCCAGCATTTT CASSEGTGGNQPQHF
TRBJ2-2 NA NA TRBV5-1 TGCGCCAGCAAGTTGGAGGGGTTAACCGGGGAGCTGTTTTTT CASKLEGLTGELFF
TRBJ1-1 TRBD1 NA TRBV16 TGTGCCAGCAGCCGTCAGGGACAGGTAGAGACTGAAGCTTTCTTT CASSRQGQVETEAFF
TRBJ1-1 NA NA TRBV5-4 TGTGCCAGCAGCCAAGACAGGAGCAACACTGAAGCTTTCTTT CASSQDRSNTEAFF
TRBJ2-3 NA NA TRBV6-1 TGTGCCAGCAGTGAATATGGAGACACAGATACGCAGTATTTT CASSEYGDTDTQYF
TRBJ2-7 TRBD2 NA TRBV12-5 TGTGCTAGTGGCAGCGGGATTTACTACGAGCAGTACTTC CASGSGIYYEQYF
TRBJ2-3 NA NA TRBV10-1 TGCGCCAGCAGTGATGGTCCCAGGGGGGTCACAGATACGCAGTATTTT CASSDGPRGVTDTQYF
TRBJ1-2 NA NA TRBV19 TGTGCCAGTTTCTCGCGCAGGGGCTATGGCTACACCTTC CASFSRRGYGYTF
TRBJ2-5 TRBD2 once TRBV11-2 TGTGCCAGCAGCCCCCCAGCGGGACTAGCGGGGAGAGAGACCCAGTACTTC CASSPPAGLAGRETQYF
TRBJ2-2 TRBD1 NA TRBV7-3 TGTGCCAGCCAGACAGGGGGGACCGGGGAGCTGTTTTTT CASQTGGTGELFF
TRBJ1-2 TRBD1 NA TRBV5-1 TGCGCCAGCAGCAGACAGGGCCCAGACTATGGCTACACCTTC CASSRQGPDYGYTF
TRBJ1-2 NA NA TRBV30 TGTGCCTGGAGAACAGGGTTGGGAGGCTACACCTTC CAWRTGLGGYTF
TRBJ2-3 NA once TRBV5-6 TGTGCCAGCAACCGGCGCAGGGGAGTTAGCACAGATACGCAGTATTTT CASNRRRGVSTDTQYF
TRBJ1-2 NA NA TRBV28 TGTGCCAGCAGTAAATACAGGGCTCTAGGGTATGGCTACACCTTC CASSKYRALGYGYTF
TRBJ2-7 NA once TRBV11-2 TGTGCCAGCAGCCCCGGGGTGCAGTCGTTCAACGAGCAGTACTTC CASSPGVQSFNEQYF
TRBJ1-5 NA NA TRBV28 TGTGCCAGCAGTTTAACAGGGTATGATCAGCCCCAGCATTTT CASSLTGYDQPQHF
TRBJ2-1 TRBD2 NA TRBV7-9 TGTGCCAGCAGCTGGGGACTAGCGGGGGCCTCCGGCAATGAGCAGTTCTTC CASSWGLAGASGNEQFF
TRBJ2-5 TRBD1 few TRBV5-4 TGTGCCAGCAGCTCGCCTCAACGGACAGGGGAAGAGACCCAGTACTTC CASSSPQRTGEETQYF
TRBJ2-7 TRBD2 NA TRBV9 TGTGCCAGCAGCGCCCGAGCGGGAGGTCTCGTTGAGCAGTACTTC CASSARAGGLVEQYF
TRBJ1-2 NA NA TRBV2 TGTGCCAGCAGTCCGGACAGAAACTATGGCTACACCTTC CASSPDRNYGYTF
TRBJ2-5 TRBD1 once TRBV5-1 TGCGCCAGCAGCCCCGGGACAGCCCTTGGGGAGACCCAGTACTTC CASSPGTALGETQYF
TRBJ1-1 NA NA TRBV6-5 TGTGCCAGCACACGAGCGGGGAACACTGAAGCTTTCTTT CASTRAGNTEAFF
TRBJ2-6 NA NA TRBV19 TGTGCCAGTAGTATACAGATCTCTGGGGCCAACGTCCTGACTTTC CASSIQISGANVLTF
TRBJ1-1 TRBD1 NA TRBV5-8 TGTGCCAGCAGCCCATTTCTCGGGACAGGGATGAACACTGAAGCTTTCTTT CASSPFLGTGMNTEAFF
TRBJ1-1 NA NA TRBV7-3 TGTGCCAGCAGACGAGGACAGACTGAAGCTTTCTTT CASRRGQTEAFF
TRBJ1-5 NA NA TRBV4-1 TGCGCCAGCAGCCAAGACAGGGATTCCAATCAGCCCCAGCATTTT CASSQDRDSNQPQHF
TRBJ2-5 TRBD2 NA TRBV29-1 TGCAGCGTTTCGGCCCCTGATCGCGGGAGTGAGACCCAGTACTTC CSVSAPDRGSETQYF
TRBJ2-5 TRBD1 NA TRBV5-1 TGCGCCAGCAGCCGGGACAGCGACTTCCAAGAGACCCAGTACTTC CASSRDSDFQETQYF
TRBJ2-2 NA NA TRBV5-4 TGTGCCAGCAGCTTAGGGAGCGCGAACACCGGGGAGCTGTTTTTT CASSLGSANTGELFF
TRBJ2-1 TRBD2 NA TRBV5-1 TGCGCCAGCAGCGGACTAGCGGGAGGGGGTGGCAATGAGCAGTTCTTC CASSGLAGGGGNEQFF
TRBJ1-2 NA once TRBV6-1 TGTGCCAGCAGTGCGGGCCCTCGGGGGGGGTTGGTGAACTATGGCTACACCTTC CASSAGPRGGLVNYGYTF
TRBJ2-3 TRBD2 NA TRBV10-3 TGTGCCATCAGTGCGGGAACTAGCGGGGGGGCAGGTGGAGATACGCAGTATTTT CAISAGTSGGAGGDTQYF
TRBJ2-1 NA NA TRBV30 TGTGCCTGGAGAGGGGGTTTCTACAATGAGCAGTTCTTC CAWRGGFYNEQFF
TRBJ1-2 NA NA TRBV4-1 TGCGCCAGCAGCCAAGACGGAGCGGTGAACTATGGCTACACCTTC CASSQDGAVNYGYTF
TRBJ2-1 TRBD2 NA TRBV30 TGTGCCTGGAGTGGGACTAGCGGTGGTGAGCAGTTCTTC CAWSGTSGGEQFF
TRBJ2-3 TRBD2 NA TRBV7-3 TGTGCCAGCAGCTTAATTATAGCGGGGGGGGGCACAGATACGCAGTATTTT CASSLIIAGGGTDTQYF